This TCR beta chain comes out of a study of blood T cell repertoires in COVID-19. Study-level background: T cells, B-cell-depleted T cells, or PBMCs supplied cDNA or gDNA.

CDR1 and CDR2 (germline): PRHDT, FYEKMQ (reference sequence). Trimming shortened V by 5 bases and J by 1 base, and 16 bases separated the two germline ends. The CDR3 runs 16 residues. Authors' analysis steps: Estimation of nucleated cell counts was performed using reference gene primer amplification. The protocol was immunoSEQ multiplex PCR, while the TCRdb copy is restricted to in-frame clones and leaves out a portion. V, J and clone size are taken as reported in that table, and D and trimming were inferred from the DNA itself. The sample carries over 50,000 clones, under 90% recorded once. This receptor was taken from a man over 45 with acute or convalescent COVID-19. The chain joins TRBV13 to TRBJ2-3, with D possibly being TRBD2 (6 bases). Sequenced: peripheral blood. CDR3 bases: TGTGCCAGCAGCCCCGAGTCAGCGGGCGGCACAGATACGCAGTATTTT. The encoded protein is CASSPESAGGTDTQYF.